This T cell receptor beta chain was found in a study of glioma-infiltrating T cells after dendritic cell vaccination (dated by TCRdb to 2016 to 2017). Notes on the research overall: A cohort of approximately 15 glioblastoma patients from Phase I and II dendritic cell vaccination trials was included, of whom 9 were newly diagnosed and 6 had recurrent disease. The vaccine consisted of monocyte-derived dendritic cells cultured approximately seven days with IL-4 and GM-CSF, then pulsed overnight with autologous tumor lysate. Between 2003 and 2012, patients were given autologous tumor lysate-pulsed dendritic cell vaccination. Three intradermal dendritic cell vaccine injections were administered to patients at biweekly intervals in the arm below the axilla. Survival after dendritic cell vaccination was correlated with TCR sequencing metrics, such as TIL content and the overlap between tumor and blood repertoires. In glioblastoma patients vaccinated with dendritic cells, deep sequencing of TCR beta CDR3 regions served to measure the amount of tumor-infiltrating lymphocytes and to compare repertoires between tumor and blood. Beyond this particular receptor, the publication reports: The cohort was small and heterogeneous, only a few patients had full blood and tumor sets, and even fewer had initial-recurrent tumor pairs. Longer time to progression and overall survival after dendritic cell vaccination were predicted by higher estimated pretreatment TIL content. The three-group TCR overlap response model was described as speculative and requiring prospective validation. TCR clonality showed no direct relationship with survival, which suggests that a diverse polyclonal response may matter.

V was cut back by 3 bases and J by 6 bases, leaving a gap of 10 bases between them. The germline V gene gives CDR1 as SQVTM and CDR2 as ANQGSEA. From the cysteine through the phenylalanine, the CDR3 covers 12 amino acids. Left in the record is the CDR3 DNA by itself, 36 bases read in frame from the first base. This specimen's time point label, interpreted: after dendritic cell vaccination, including at tumor progression/relapse. Selection of patients required sufficient residual fresh-frozen tumor tissue and over two years of available survival data. Although molecular status otherwise differed among the glioblastoma patients, no patient had an isocitrate dehydrogenase mutation. PBMC were collected before vaccination, two weeks after the third vaccination, and at tumor progression if progression occurred. Genomic DNA was extracted with the Qiagen DNeasy Blood extraction Kit. TCRB CDR3 regions were amplified from about 1.9 ug genomic DNA, or all available DNA if less, using the immunoSEQ assay. Multiplex PCR used 60 forward primers for TCR V beta segments and 13 reverse primers for J beta segments. To estimate the number of reads per starting template, synthetic control templates were added to each sample at limiting dilution. The Illumina HiSeq System generated 87 bp sequencing reads. The paper's processing steps were these. PCR and sequencing errors were removed by a nearest neighbor algorithm that merged closely related sequences. TCR overlap was defined as the percentage of unique tumor TCR beta sequences that were also found in the peripheral blood of the same patient. In its TCRdb copy, this immuneACCESS table keeps in-frame sequences only and misses some clones. Where compared with another copy, unresolved V genes explain less than half of these, and the others have no known cause. From that table come the V and J calls and clone size; the DNA was used to work out D and trimming. This sample lists some 24,000 clones; nearly 90% were detected once. Over 2.5% of the sample lies in the top ten.

As to this clone: What this receptor recognizes is not known. No much larger clone is present one base from it, and per-base qualities are unavailable.

Here the chain combines TRBV29-1 and TRBJ2-3, with a tentative D gene TRBD2 over 6 matching bases. The receptor was derived from a human donor with glioblastoma. Sample: blood, taken after dendritic cell vaccination. The sequence in DNA is TGCAGCGTTGAGGGTGGGGGGGATACGCAGTATTTT. Translated, it reads CSVEGGGDTQYF.